This is a list of T cell receptor beta chains from one sample in a study of healthy donors' naive CD4 and CD8 T cells. TCRdb called the reads again in MiXCR, with one record for every CDR3 protein. The data contain approximately 180,000 distinct CDR3 sequences, around 80% of them singletons. Input material: naive CD4+ and CD8+ T cells sorted from blood, pooled from several donors. Receptors originate from a pool of human donors in good health; the sample pools cells from several healthy donors. Each CDR3 is given with its conserved first and last residue. Fields, in order: clone size, V gene, J gene, D gene, CDR3 protein, CDR3 DNA. The D gene is left open where the match is weak. A row's size may be missing; if present it is once, few, many or a size class.

.,TRBV19,TRBJ2-3,.,CASSIGLASDTQYF,TGTGCCAGTAGTATCGGTCTAGCTTCCGATACGCAGTATTTT
.,TRBV5-4,TRBJ2-7,.,CASSLWSNEQYF,TGTGCCAGCAGCTTGTGGTCTAACGAGCAGTACTTC
.,TRBV29-1,TRBJ2-7,.,CSVAGAQGEQYF,TGCAGCGTTGCAGGGGCTCAGGGGGAGCAGTACTTC
once,TRBV5-6,TRBJ1-5,.,CASSSTEWGQPQHF,TGTGCCAGCAGCTCGACGGAGTGGGGTCAGCCCCAGCATTTT
.,TRBV19,TRBJ2-3,TRBD1,CASAQGTTDTQYF,TGTGCCAGCGCACAGGGGACGACAGATACGCAGTATTTT
.,TRBV30,TRBJ1-1,.,CAWSADWLVDTEAFF,TGTGCCTGGAGTGCGGACTGGCTAGTGGACACTGAAGCTTTCTTT
.,TRBV5-4,TRBJ2-7,.,CASSLVPMGEWDYEQYF,TGTGCCAGCAGCTTGGTCCCCATGGGTGAATGGGACTACGAGCAGTACTTC
.,TRBV6-2/TRBV6-3,TRBJ1-1,.,CASSYTTATEAFF,TGTGCCAGCAGTTATACAACCGCCACTGAAGCTTTCTTT
few,TRBV29-1,TRBJ2-1,.,CSVAGATWNEQFF,TGCAGCGTCGCGGGGGCCACTTGGAATGAGCAGTTCTTC
.,TRBV29-1,TRBJ2-3,.,CSVALTTDTQYF,TGCAGCGTTGCCCTGACTACAGATACGCAGTATTTT
.,TRBV29-1,TRBJ2-1,.,CSVDRDEAQFF,TGCAGCGTTGACAGGGATGAAGCGCAGTTCTTC
.,TRBV5-5,TRBJ2-1,.,CASSHRGQRNEQFF,TGTGCCAGCAGCCACAGAGGGCAGCGGAATGAGCAGTTCTTC
.,TRBV29-1,TRBJ1-2,.,CSVEFTDPYGHTF,TGCAGCGTTGAGTTTACCGATCCCTATGGCCACACCTTC
.,TRBV13,TRBJ2-7,TRBD2,CASSPGLAGYEQYF,TGTGCCAGCAGCCCCGGACTAGCGGGCTACGAGCAGTACTTC
.,TRBV6-5,TRBJ2-7,TRBD1,CANSPTGGTYEQYF,TGTGCCAACAGTCCGACAGGGGGGACCTACGAGCAGTACTTC
.,TRBV20-1,TRBJ1-5,TRBD1,CSARRTGISNQPQHF,TGCAGTGCTAGAAGGACAGGGATTAGCAATCAGCCCCAGCATTTT
.,TRBV4-3,TRBJ2-1,.,CASSQTGFSYNEQFF,TGCGCCAGCAGCCAGACAGGCTTCTCCTACAATGAGCAGTTCTTC
.,TRBV29-1,TRBJ2-5,.,CSSQKGSETQYF,TGCAGCTCCCAGAAGGGGTCAGAGACCCAGTACTTC
few,TRBV5-1,TRBJ2-3,.,CASSLRAGRHTQYF,TGCGCCAGCAGCTTGCGGGCAGGGCGCCATACGCAGTATTTT
.,TRBV29-1,TRBJ2-1,.,CSVDRHGGGNEQFF,TGCAGCGTTGACAGACACGGAGGGGGCAATGAGCAGTTCTTC
.,TRBV4-1,TRBJ2-3,.,CASSQGPIDTQYF,TGCGCCAGCAGCCAAGGGCCGATAGATACGCAGTATTTT
.,TRBV29-1,TRBJ2-7,TRBD2,CSAVAGVGEQYF,TGCAGCGCAGTAGCGGGAGTGGGTGAGCAGTACTTC
.,TRBV6-5,TRBJ2-7,TRBD1,CASIRSGEGQRQYF,TGTGCCAGCATCCGTAGTGGTGAGGGACAGAGGCAGTACTTC
.,TRBV27,TRBJ2-5,.,CASSSEGAREETQYF,TGTGCCAGCAGTTCGGAGGGGGCGAGGGAAGAGACCCAGTACTTC
.,TRBV29-1,TRBJ1-1,.,CSVEWENTEAFF,TGCAGCGTTGAATGGGAGAACACTGAAGCTTTCTTT
.,TRBV12-3/TRBV12-4,TRBJ2-3,.,CASSPTGDARHF,TGTGCCAGCAGTCCGACCGGGGACGCACGGCATTTT
.,TRBV28,TRBJ2-1,TRBD1,CASSLNGPGRQGRDNEQFF,TGTGCCAGCAGTTTAAATGGTCCCGGGCGACAGGGTCGCGACAATGAGCAGTTCTTC